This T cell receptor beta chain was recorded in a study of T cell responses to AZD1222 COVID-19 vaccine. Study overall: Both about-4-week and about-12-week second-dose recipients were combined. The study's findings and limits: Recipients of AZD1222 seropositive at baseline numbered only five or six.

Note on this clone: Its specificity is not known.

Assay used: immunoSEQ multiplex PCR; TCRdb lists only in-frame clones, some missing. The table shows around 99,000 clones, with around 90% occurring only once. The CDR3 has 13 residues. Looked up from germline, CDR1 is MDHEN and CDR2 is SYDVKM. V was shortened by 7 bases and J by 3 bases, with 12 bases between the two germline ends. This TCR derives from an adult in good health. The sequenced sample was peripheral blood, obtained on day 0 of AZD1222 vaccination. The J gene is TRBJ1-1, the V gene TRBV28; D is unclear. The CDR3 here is CASTGVPDTEAFF. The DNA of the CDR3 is TGTGCCAGCACCGGGGTGCCGGACACTGAAGCTTTCTTT. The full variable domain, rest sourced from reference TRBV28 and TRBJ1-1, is DVKVTQSSRYLVKRTGEKVFLECVQDMDHENMFWYRQDPGLGLRLIYFSYDVKMKEKGDIPEGYSVSREKKERFSLILESASTNQTSMYLCASTGVPDTEAFFGQGTRLTVV.